This T cell receptor beta chain was sequenced during a study of blood T cells in healthy people across ages (dated by TCRdb to between 2015 and 2016). Notes on the research overall: In model experiments, template switching captured about one uniquely barcoded TCR beta cDNA molecule for every two T cells. To avoid experimental bias, donors of different ages were spread randomly across the sequencing lanes. The donors were split into four age groups: young (average around 15 years), middle-aged (more than 35), aged (about 62) and long-lived (under 90). Age-related changes in TCR beta repertoire diversity were measured in the study by deep sequencing normalized with unique cDNA molecular identifiers. The study analyzed two additional independent replicas of 1 million unique cDNA reads from the same blood draw for two donors, one aged 18 to 29 and one aged 80 or older. Broad study findings and their caveats: Compared with the aged group, more naive CD4+ T cells, fewer expanded clones and increased TCR diversity were shown by the long-lived group, suggesting age selection. Bulk unsorted PBMC profiling prevented conclusive comparison of naive and antigen-experienced compartments. A strong correlation was found between observed TCR beta diversity and the percentage of naive T cells measured by flow cytometry. Estimates of total diversity based on one million sequenced T cells were regarded as lower bounds and as underestimates. Observed TCR beta diversity per million T cells fell roughly linearly with age, and a significant reduction was already apparent by age roughly 40. The CMV infection status of donors was not known, potentially confounding age-related changes in expanded clonotypes.

On this clonotype: Its antigen is unknown. No base-level quality is on record; no much larger clone is a single base apart.

From V the trimming removes 7 bases and from J it removes 2 bases, while the gene matches leave 4 bases of the junction unaccounted for. The CDR3 measures 14 amino acids from cysteine to phenylalanine. Left in the record is the CDR3 DNA by itself, 42 bases read in frame from the first base. CDR1 and CDR2 are read off the germline V gene (reference sequence) as MNHEY and SMNVEV. Donors were 39 systemically healthy Caucasian individuals from Russia aged roughly 6 to 100 years. Each donor gave 8 to 10 milliliters of peripheral blood, drawn into EDTA-treated Vacutainer tubes. PBMCs were isolated by Ficoll-Paque density-gradient centrifugation, with at least 7 million obtained per sample. Trizol reagent was used to extract total RNA from PBMCs, with at least 6 micrograms per sample. For every donor, an aliquot of PBMCs went through flow cytometry to measure the percentages of naive CD45RAhigh/CD27high T cells.

Library preparation used 5' RACE. These reads were obtained on an Illumina HiSeq 2500. A second about 6 to 11 cycle PCR used a sample-barcoded 5' primer and a J-beta primer mix. A template-switch 5' adaptor carrying 12 random nucleotides introduced a unique molecular identifier onto each TCR beta cDNA molecule. At least 3 million CDR3-containing paired-end reads were obtained from each sample. First-strand cDNA was synthesized from all RNA with the Mint cDNA synthesis kit, primed by a TRBC-specific oligonucleotide. Following uracil-DNA glycosylase treatment, all cDNA underwent a first 18-cycle PCR with the universal primers M1SS and BC2_uni_R. Regarding the original processing steps: For normalization, 1 million high-quality reads were randomly selected from each sample, with every read carrying a distinct molecular identifier. Instead of being binned into consensus sequences, reads that shared molecular identifiers were thrown out. MiTCR, run with a Q25 quality threshold and the strictest error-elimination algorithm, handled CDR3 identification, clonotype clustering and error correction. A nonparametric unseen species model with Euler transformation was used to estimate lower-bound total TCR beta diversity. Using fastp trimming at Q25 and MiXCR clonotype assembly, TCRdb reanalyzed the public sequencing data and kept in-frame beta chains. For every CDR3 protein sequence, its rows merge into one entry that carries the most common genes and DNA. The V and J calls come from TCRdb's annotation, not from the publication. In all, the sample holds about 970,000 distinct CDR3 sequences, and roughly 50% of those were seen once. The top ten clones comprise over 20% of the sample.

This sequence was found in an older woman in good health. The chain joins TRBV27 to TRBJ2-7; 11 junctional bases match TRBD1. Sequenced: blood. The base sequence is TGTGCCAGCATTGGGACAGGGGGAACCTACGAGCAGTACTTC. It specifies CASIGTGGTYEQYF.